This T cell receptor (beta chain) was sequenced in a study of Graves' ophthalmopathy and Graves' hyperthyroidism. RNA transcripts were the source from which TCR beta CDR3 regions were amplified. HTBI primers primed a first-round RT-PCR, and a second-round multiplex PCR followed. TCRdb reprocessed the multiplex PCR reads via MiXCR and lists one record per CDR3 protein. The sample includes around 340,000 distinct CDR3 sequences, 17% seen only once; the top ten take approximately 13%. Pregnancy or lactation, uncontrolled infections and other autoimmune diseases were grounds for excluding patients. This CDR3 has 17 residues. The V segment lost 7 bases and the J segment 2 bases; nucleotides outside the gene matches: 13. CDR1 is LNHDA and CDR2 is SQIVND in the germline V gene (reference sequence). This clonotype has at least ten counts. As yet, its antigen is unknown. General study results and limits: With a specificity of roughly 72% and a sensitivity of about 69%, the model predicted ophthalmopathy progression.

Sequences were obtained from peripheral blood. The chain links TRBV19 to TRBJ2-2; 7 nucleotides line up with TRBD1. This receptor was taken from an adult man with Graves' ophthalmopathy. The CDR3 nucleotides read TGTGCCAGTATCGCCGTGGGCGACAGGGTAAACACCGGGGAGCTGTTTTTT. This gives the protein CASIAVGDRVNTGELFF.